This T cell receptor (beta chain) was documented in a study of shared clonotypes between healthy human individuals. About the research overall: A donor's plate count was three for CD4 naive and three for CD4 memory; CD8 naive had two and CD8 memory one.

Using immunoSEQ multiplex PCR, the repertoire was profiled, and TCRdb retains in-frame clones only, with some absent. Of around 1,100,000 clones listed, 70% to 80% are singletons. For this clone: Its target is unknown.

With V trimmed by 11 bases and J by 7 bases, 7 bases remained unmatched. CDR1 is SGHAT, CDR2 FQNNGV, per germline. There are 14 residues in the CDR3. Findings and caveats of the study: The study drew on few donors, limiting represented genetic and exposure-history diversity.

V usage is TRBV11-2 and J usage is TRBJ2-1; 14 bases match TRBD2. The sequencing sample was made of memory CD4+ T cells from PBMCs. Sample subset: CD45RA-negative fraction. This clonotype originated in a man between 18 and 29 years old in good health. Some clones in this sample may be carry-over from other donors' samples. In nucleotides, the CDR3 is TGTGCCTCGGGACTAGCGGGAGTGGAGAATGAGCAGTTCTTC. Translation: CASGLAGVENEQFF.